This entry features one TCR beta chain sequence. The antigen it binds to is not known. There are no base qualities to consult, and no much larger clone falls within one base. This specimen comes from a study of blood T cell repertoires in COVID-19 (TCRdb year 2020). For context, the study as a whole: The collaborator samples originated in the United States, Italy and Spain and spanned the acute and convalescent phases of COVID-19. The material from the prospective study consisted of cDNA or gDNA derived from T cells, B-cell-depleted T cells, or PBMCs. A de-identified subject ID, COVID-19 status, age in years and sex were almost always included in the sample metadata. The dataset comprised deeply sampled blood TCRbeta repertoires from subjects exposed to, actively infected with, or recovered from COVID-19. The samples were drawn from two sources: the first 160 participants of the ongoing ImmuneRACE study, and approximately 1,300 subjects contributed by 6 global collaborators. Where available, HLA class I and class II types were taken from metadata supplied by the sample provider and were not determined by assay-based typing. A freely available public database, intended as a resource for researchers studying the immune response to SARS-CoV-2, is where the repertoires were released. Broad study findings and their caveats: The amount of clinical and demographic metadata varied by source and participant and was provided uncurated.

The immunoSEQ Assay, a bias-controlled multiplex PCR, was used to amplify TCRbeta CDR3 regions from genomic DNA. Turning to the authors' computational methods: Nucleated cell counts per sample were estimated from amplification of reference gene primers within the assay. To quantify the absolute abundance of each unique TCRbeta CDR3 rearrangement, sequence reads were collapsed and filtered. Productive Simpson clonality was computed per sample as the square root of Simpson's diversity index over productive rearrangements. Drawn from immuneACCESS, this table holds only the in-frame rearrangements with V and J called that TCRdb kept. Clones are partly lost; checked studies trace under half to an unresolved V gene and leave the rest unexplained. The V and J calls and clone size are taken from that table; D and trimming were inferred from the DNA. The sample includes 190,000 or so clones, with more than 85% observed a single time. Of the sample, around 2.7% is held by the ten largest clones.

Each collaborating institution followed its own protocols to collect whole blood in K2EDTA tubes. Collaborator samples were shipped for TCRbeta analysis as frozen whole blood, isolated PBMCs, or DNA extracted from either sample type. Spanning cysteine to phenylalanine, the CDR3 consists of 17 amino acids. Of all the DNA, just the CDR3 is kept, 51 bases in frame from base 1. CDR1 and CDR2 were assigned from the germline V gene as LGHNA and YSLEER. V and J lose 0 bases and 1 base, and a span of 15 bases separates them. The material sequenced was peripheral blood. This chain is built from TRBV4-3 and TRBJ1-2; TRBD1 is a weak D gene call, 5 bases matching. This clonotype originated in a middle-aged man with active or convalescent COVID-19. The DNA sequence is given as TGCGCCAGCAGCCAAGACCGAGGAACGACAGATAACTATGGCTACACCTTC. This sequence encodes CASSQDRGTTDNYGYTF.